A selection of T cell receptor beta chains follows, all from one sample in a study of beta chain features in type 1 diabetes. Libraries were prepared by immunoSEQ multiplex PCR; TCRdb keeps only in-frame clonotypes and omits some of them. The table has around 500,000 clones, 30% seen once. The sequenced sample consisted of naive CD4+ T cells from blood. Source of these receptors: a man younger than 35 in good health. The CDR3 runs from the conserved cysteine through the conserved F or W.

length: 13
V: TRBV5-1
J: TRBJ2-7
CDR3: CASSADRAYEQYF

length: 16
V: TRBV6-6
J: TRBJ2-3
CDR3: CASSSIQGADTDTQYF

length: 12
V: TRBV30
J: TRBJ2-5
CDR3: CAWSWGRETQYF

length: 16
V: TRBV29-1
J: TRBJ2-3
CDR3: CSVVPRGAGSTDTQYF

length: 12
V: TRBV2
J: TRBJ2-1
CDR3: CASSRDYNEQFF

length: 15
V: TRBV4-3
J: TRBJ2-2
CDR3: CASSQDPGRLGELFF

length: 14
V: TRBV5-4
J: TRBJ2-1
CDR3: CASSATSSYNEQFF

length: 15
V: TRBV5-1
J: TRBJ2-1
CDR3: CASSLEQSSYNEQFF

length: 16
V: TRBV4-1
J: TRBJ2-3
CDR3: CASSQPRTSGRDTQYF

length: 13
V: TRBV25-1
J: TRBJ1-1
CDR3: CASSATGGTEAFF

length: 15
V: TRBV6-5
J: TRBJ2-1
CDR3: CASSLQGIEKDEQFF

length: 14
V: TRBV5-6
J: TRBJ1-2
CDR3: CASGWTGSNYGYTF

length: 15
V: TRBV5-4
J: TRBJ1-1
CDR3: CASSDYRDGNTEAFF

length: 12
V: TRBV29-1
J: TRBJ2-7
CDR3: CSVEKPGDEQYF